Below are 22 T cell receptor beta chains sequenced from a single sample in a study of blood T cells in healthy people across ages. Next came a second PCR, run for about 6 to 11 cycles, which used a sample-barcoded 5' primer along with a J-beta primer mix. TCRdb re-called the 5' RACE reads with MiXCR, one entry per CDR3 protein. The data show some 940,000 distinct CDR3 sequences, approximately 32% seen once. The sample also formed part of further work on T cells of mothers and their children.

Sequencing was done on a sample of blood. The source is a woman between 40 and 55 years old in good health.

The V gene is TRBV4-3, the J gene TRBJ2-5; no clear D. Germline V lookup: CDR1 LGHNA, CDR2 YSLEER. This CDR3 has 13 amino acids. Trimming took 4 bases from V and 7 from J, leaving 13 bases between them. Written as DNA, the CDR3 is TGCGCCAGCAGCCGAGAGACGAGAAGGACCCAGTACTTC. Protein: CASSRETRRTQYF.

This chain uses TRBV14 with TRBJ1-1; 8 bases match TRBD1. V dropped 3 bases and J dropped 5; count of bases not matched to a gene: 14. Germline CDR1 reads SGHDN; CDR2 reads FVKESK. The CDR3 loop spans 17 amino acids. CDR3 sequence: CASSQGQAVTPWTEAFF. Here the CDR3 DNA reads TGTGCCAGCAGCCAGGGACAGGCCGTGACCCCCTGGACTGAAGCTTTCTTT.

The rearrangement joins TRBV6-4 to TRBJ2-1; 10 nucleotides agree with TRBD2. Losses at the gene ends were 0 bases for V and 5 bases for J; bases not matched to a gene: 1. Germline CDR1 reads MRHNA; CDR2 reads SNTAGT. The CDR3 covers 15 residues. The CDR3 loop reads CASSDSTSGHNEQFF. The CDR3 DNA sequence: TGTGCCAGCAGTGACTCGACTAGCGGGCACAATGAGCAGTTCTTC.

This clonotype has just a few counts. The CDR3 DNA sequence: TGTGCCAGCAGCCAAGATCTGACAGGGATCTACGAGCAGTACTTC. Its protein product is CASSQDLTGIYEQYF. The rearrangement joins TRBV14 to TRBJ2-7, with 7 bases lining up with TRBD1. Unmatched junction bases numbered 5, after V lost 0 bases and J lost 3 bases. CDR3 length: 15 residues. The germline CDR1 and CDR2 sequences are SGHDN and FVKESK. The full variable domain, with the rest looked up from reference TRBV14 and TRBJ2-7, is EAGVTQFPSHSVIEKGQTVTLRCDPISGHDNLYWYRRVMGKEIKFLLHFVKESKQDESGMPNNRFLAERTGGTYSTLKVQPAELEDSGVYFCASSQDLTGIYEQYFGPGTRLTVT.

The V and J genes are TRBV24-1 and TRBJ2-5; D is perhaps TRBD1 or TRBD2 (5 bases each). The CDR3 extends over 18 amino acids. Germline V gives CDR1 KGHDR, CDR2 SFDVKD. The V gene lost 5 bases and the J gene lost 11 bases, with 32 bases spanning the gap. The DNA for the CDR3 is TGTGCCACCAGTGTTCTACGGGACGGCCGACAAGCCTACAATGAGCAGTACTTC. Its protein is CATSVLRDGRQAYNEQYF.

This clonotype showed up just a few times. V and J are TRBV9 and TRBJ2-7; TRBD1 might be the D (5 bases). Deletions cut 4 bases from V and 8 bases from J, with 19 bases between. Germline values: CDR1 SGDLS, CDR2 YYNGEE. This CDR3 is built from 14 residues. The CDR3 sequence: CASSPQAQGSQQYF. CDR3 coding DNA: TGTGCCAGCAGCCCCCAGGCTCAGGGCTCTCAGCAGTACTTC.

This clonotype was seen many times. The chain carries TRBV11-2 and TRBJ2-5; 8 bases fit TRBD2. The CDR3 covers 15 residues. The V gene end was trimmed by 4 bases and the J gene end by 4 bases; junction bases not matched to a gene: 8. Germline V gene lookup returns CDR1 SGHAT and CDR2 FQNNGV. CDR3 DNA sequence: TGTGCCAGCAGCTATAGCGGGGACGGGGGAGAGACCCAGTACTTC. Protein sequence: CASSYSGDGGETQYF.

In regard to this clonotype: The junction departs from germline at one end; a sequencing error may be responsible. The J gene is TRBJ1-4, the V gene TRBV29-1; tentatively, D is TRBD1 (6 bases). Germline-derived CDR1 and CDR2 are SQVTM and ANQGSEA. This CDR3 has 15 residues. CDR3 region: CSVESVGAGNGKLFF. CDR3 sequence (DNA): TGCAGCGTTGAGTCGGTGGGGGCTGGTAATGGAAAACTGTTTTTT.

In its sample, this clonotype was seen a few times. In nucleotides, the CDR3 is TGTGCCAGCAGCTTGGCTCTGGGCAGTCCCTACAATGAGCAGTTCTTC. It encodes CASSLALGSPYNEQFF. V is TRBV5-5 and J is TRBJ2-1; D gene uncertain. Germline values: CDR1 SGHKS, CDR2 YYEKEE (reference sequence). CDR3 length: 16 residues. Trimming stripped 0 bases from V and 2 bases from J, with 12 bases between.

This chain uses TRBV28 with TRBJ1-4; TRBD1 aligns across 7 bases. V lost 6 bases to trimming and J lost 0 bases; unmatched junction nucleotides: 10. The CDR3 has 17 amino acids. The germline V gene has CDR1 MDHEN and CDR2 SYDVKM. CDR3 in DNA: TGTGCCAGCAGAAAAGGACAGGCCACAGCAACTAATGAAAAACTGTTTTTT. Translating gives CASRKGQATATNEKLFF.

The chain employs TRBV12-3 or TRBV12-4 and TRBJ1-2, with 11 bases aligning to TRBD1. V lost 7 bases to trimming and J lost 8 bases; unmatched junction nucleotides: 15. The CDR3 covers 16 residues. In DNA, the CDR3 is TGTGCCAGCAACCTGGCGGGACAGGGGGGGAAGCGAGGCTACACCTTC. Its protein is CASNLAGQGGKRGYTF.

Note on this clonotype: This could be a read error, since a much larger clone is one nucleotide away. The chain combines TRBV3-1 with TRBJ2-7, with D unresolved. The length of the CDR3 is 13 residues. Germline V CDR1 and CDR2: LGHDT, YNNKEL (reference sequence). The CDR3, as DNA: TGTGTCAGCAGCCAAGGTAGCCACTACGAGCAGTACTTC. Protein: CVSSQGSHYEQYF.

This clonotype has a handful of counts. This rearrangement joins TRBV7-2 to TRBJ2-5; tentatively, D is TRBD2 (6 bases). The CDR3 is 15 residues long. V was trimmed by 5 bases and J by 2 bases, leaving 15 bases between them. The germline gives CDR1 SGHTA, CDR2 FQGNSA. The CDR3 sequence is CASSPRHGGQETQYF. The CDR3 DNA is TGTGCCAGCAGCCCACGACACGGGGGACAAGAGACCCAGTACTTC.

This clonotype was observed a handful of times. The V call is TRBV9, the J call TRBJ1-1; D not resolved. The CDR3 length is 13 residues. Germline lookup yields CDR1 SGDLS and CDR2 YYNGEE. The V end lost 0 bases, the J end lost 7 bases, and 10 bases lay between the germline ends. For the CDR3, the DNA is TGTGCCAGCAGCGTAGACCGGTATGGTGAAGCTTTCTTT. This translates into CASSVDRYGEAFF.

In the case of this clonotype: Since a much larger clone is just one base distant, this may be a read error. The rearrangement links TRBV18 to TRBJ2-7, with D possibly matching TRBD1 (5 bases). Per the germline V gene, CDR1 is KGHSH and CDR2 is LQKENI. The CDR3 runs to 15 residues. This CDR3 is CAGSSEAGIAYEQYF. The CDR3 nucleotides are TGTGCCGGCTCATCCGAGGCAGGGATAGCCTACGAGCAGTACTTC.

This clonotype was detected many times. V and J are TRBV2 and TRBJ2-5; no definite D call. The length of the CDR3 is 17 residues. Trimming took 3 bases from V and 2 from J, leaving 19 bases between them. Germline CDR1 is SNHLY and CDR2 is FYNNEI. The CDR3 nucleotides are TGTGCCAGCAGTGAGGCCCCTTACCTAGGAACACAAGAGACCCAGTACTTC. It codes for CASSEAPYLGTQETQYF.

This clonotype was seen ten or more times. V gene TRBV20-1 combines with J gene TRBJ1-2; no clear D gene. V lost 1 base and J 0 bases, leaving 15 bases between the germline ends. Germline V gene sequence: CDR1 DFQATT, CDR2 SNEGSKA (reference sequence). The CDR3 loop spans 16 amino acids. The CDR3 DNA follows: TGCAGTGCTAGAGTGAGGGTTAGTGTAGCTAACTATGGCTACACCTTC. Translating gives CSARVRVSVANYGYTF.

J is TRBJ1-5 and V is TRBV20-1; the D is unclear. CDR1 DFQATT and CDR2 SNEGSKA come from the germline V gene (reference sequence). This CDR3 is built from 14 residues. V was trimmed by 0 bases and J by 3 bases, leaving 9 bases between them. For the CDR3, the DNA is TGCAGTGCTAGAGAGGGCGGGTACAATCAGCCCCAGCATTTT. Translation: CSAREGGYNQPQHF.

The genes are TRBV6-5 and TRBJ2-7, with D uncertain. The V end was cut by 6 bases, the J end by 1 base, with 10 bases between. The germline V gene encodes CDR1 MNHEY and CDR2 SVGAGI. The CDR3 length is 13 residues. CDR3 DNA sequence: TGTGCCAGCAGGAACCCGGGTTCCTACGAGCAGTACTTC. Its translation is CASRNPGSYEQYF.

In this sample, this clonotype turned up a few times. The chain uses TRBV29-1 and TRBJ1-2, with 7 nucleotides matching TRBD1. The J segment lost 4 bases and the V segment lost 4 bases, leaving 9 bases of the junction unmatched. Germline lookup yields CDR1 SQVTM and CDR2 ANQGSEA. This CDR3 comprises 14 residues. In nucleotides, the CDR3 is TGCAGCGTTGTAGACAGGGAAGCTTTCTATGGCTACACCTTC. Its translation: CSVVDREAFYGYTF.

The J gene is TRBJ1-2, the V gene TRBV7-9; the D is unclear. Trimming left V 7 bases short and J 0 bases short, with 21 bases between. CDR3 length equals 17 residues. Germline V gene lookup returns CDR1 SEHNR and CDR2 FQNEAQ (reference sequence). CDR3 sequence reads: CASTFSEGYTSNYGYTF. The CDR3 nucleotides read TGTGCCAGCACCTTCTCAGAAGGCTATACTTCTAACTATGGCTACACCTTC. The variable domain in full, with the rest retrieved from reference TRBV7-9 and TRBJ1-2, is DTGVSQNPRHKITKRGQNVTFRCDPISEHNRLYWYRQTLGQGPEFLTYFQNEAQLEKSRLLSDRFSAERPKGSFSTLEIQRTEQGDSAMYLCASTFSEGYTSNYGYTFGSGTRLTVV.

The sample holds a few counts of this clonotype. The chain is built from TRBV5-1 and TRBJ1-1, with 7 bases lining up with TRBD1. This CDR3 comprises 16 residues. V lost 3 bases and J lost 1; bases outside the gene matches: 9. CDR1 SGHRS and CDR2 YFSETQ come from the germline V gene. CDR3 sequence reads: CASSYSARGGNTEAFF. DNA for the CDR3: TGCGCCAGCAGCTATTCCGCCAGGGGGGGGAACACTGAAGCTTTCTTT.